These 29 T cell receptor beta chains came from one sample sequenced in a study of cytomegalovirus exposure and HLA in healthy donors. Both 60 Vbeta primers and 13 Jbeta primers went into the PCR. Sequenced by immunoSEQ multiplex PCR; TCRdb stores in-frame clones only, minus some. The data contain about 150,000 clones, around 67% of them singletons. Material for sequencing was PBMCs. The receptors stem from a young woman in good health and CMV-seronegative.

The chain has TRBV7-2 and TRBJ1-3; possibly TRBD1 for D (6 bases). CDR1 is SGHTA, CDR2 FQGNSA, per germline. The CDR3 is 14 amino acids. V was trimmed by 1 base and J by 3 bases, leaving 7 bases between them. The CDR3 DNA follows: TGTGCCAGCAGCTTAGGACAGGTTGGAAACACCATATATTTT. Translation gives CASSLGQVGNTIYF.

The table lists this clone with a count of one. The chain combines TRBV28 with TRBJ2-7; TRBD1 matches at 10 bases. This CDR3 is 13 amino acids long. CDR1 and CDR2 (germline): MDHEN, SYDVKM. J lost 6 bases, V lost 3 bases, and 2 bases had no gene match. The CDR3, as DNA: TGTGCCAGCAGTTTCGGACAGGGGGGCGAGCAGTACTTC. Its protein is CASSFGQGGEQYF. Combining the CDR3 with reference TRBV28 and TRBJ2-7 gives the whole variable domain DVKVTQSSRYLVKRTGEKVFLECVQDMDHENMFWYRQDPGLGLRLIYFSYDVKMKEKGDIPEGYSVSREKKERFSLILESASTNQTSMYLCASSFGQGGEQYFGPGTRLTVT.

V usage is TRBV18 and J usage is TRBJ2-1; TRBD2 aligns across 8 bases. This CDR3 is built from 16 residues. V shed 4 bases and J 4 bases; nucleotides not matched to a gene: 9. The germline CDR1 and CDR2 sequences are KGHSH and LQKENI. In DNA, the CDR3 is TGTGCCAGCTCACGTATTGGCGGGGGGACGTACAATGAGCAGTTCTTC. Its protein product is CASSRIGGGTYNEQFF.

The rearrangement uses TRBV5-5 and TRBJ2-3; TRBD1 aligns across 9 bases. The germline CDR1 and CDR2 sequences are SGHKS and YYEKEE (reference sequence). CDR3 size: 14 residues. The V segment lost 3 bases and the J segment 3 bases; nucleotides outside the gene matches: 2. The CDR3 sequence: CASSSDRGTDTQYF. As DNA, the CDR3 is TGTGCCAGCAGCTCGGACAGGGGAACAGATACGCAGTATTTT.

V gene TRBV2 combines with J gene TRBJ1-1, with 7 bases identical to TRBD1. The V gene's germline CDR1 is SNHLY and CDR2 FYNNEI. V was clipped by 5 bases and J by 2 bases; unmatched bases: 11. CDR3 length: 16 amino acids. This CDR3 is CASSPSWAGGNTEAFF. For the CDR3, the DNA is TGTGCCAGCAGTCCTAGTTGGGCAGGGGGTAACACTGAAGCTTTCTTT.

This clone was observed a handful of times. This chain connects TRBV4-3 to TRBJ2-7; D perhaps matches TRBD1 (5 bases). Trimming removed 0 bases at V and 1 base at J, with 7 bases between. CDR1 LGHNA and CDR2 YSLEER come from the germline V gene. The CDR3 has 14 residues. In DNA, the CDR3 is TGCGCCAGCAGCCAAGATACAGGATCCTACGAGCAGTACTTC. Protein product: CASSQDTGSYEQYF.

This chain uses TRBV18 with TRBJ1-4; D is possibly TRBD1 (5 bases). This CDR3 contains 17 residues. CDR1 KGHSH and CDR2 LQKENI come from the germline V gene. V lost 2 bases and J lost 3, with 16 bases in between. In nucleotides, the CDR3 is TGTGCCAGCTCACCAAGGAATAGGGGCCTATCTAATGAAAAACTGTTTTTT. Translation: CASSPRNRGLSNEKLFF.

The V gene is TRBV7-3, the J gene TRBJ1-3; 7 bases are shared with TRBD1. The junction had 4 bases not matched to a gene; V was cut back by 5 bases and J by 0 bases. The CDR3 loop spans 15 amino acids. CDR1 is SGHTA, CDR2 FQGTGA, per germline. The CDR3 DNA sequence: TGTGCCAGCAGCGCGACAGGGACCTCTGGAAACACCATATATTTT. This encodes CASSATGTSGNTIYF. Variable domain in full (rest from reference TRBV7-3 and TRBJ1-3): GAGVSQTPSNKVTEKGKYVELRCDPISGHTALYWYRQSLGQGPEFLIYFQGTGAADDSGLPNDRFFAVRPEGSVSTLKIQRTERGDSAVYLCASSATGTSGNTIYFGEGSWLTVV.

The chain links TRBV30 to TRBJ1-2; D ambiguous. CDR1 GTSNPN and CDR2 SVGIG come from the germline V gene (reference sequence). V lost 0 bases and J 7 bases, leaving 12 bases between the germline ends. The CDR3 sequence is 13 residues long. The CDR3 sequence is CAWSVRAGSGYTF. The DNA for the CDR3 is TGTGCCTGGAGTGTACGTGCAGGTAGTGGCTACACCTTC. Full variable domain (outside the CDR3, taken from reference TRBV30 and TRBJ1-2): SQTIHQWPATLVQPVGSPLSLECTVEGTSNPNLYWYRQAAGRGLQLLFYSVGIGQISSEVPQNLSASRPQDRQFILSSKKLLLSDSGFYLCAWSVRAGSGYTFGSGTRLTVV.

Written as DNA, the CDR3 is TGTGCCAGCAGCTCGGGGGACAGAGCCTACGAGCAGTACGTC. Protein product: CASSSGDRAYEQYV. The chain carries TRBV11-3 and TRBJ2-7; TRBD1 might be the D (7 bases). The CDR3 sequence is 14 residues long. The germline V and J ends were trimmed by 4 bases and 2 bases, with 12 bases remaining between them. Germline V gives CDR1 SGHNT, CDR2 YENEEA.

This clone was seen more than once but under ten times. The chain has TRBV5-4 and TRBJ1-2, with TRBD1 matching over 9 bases. Germline CDR1 and CDR2: SGHNT and YYREEE (reference sequence). CDR3 size: 15 residues. Unmatched junction bases numbered 10, after V lost 3 bases and J lost 7 bases. The CDR3 reads CASSSAGQGRGGYTF. CDR3 nucleotide sequence: TGTGCCAGCAGCTCGGCCGGACAGGGGAGAGGTGGCTACACCTTC.

The chain links TRBV19 to TRBJ2-3; a weak D match, TRBD1 (5 bases). The CDR3 extends over 15 amino acids. V shed 7 bases and J shed 5 bases, with 19 bases lying between them. Germline CDR1 reads LNHDA; CDR2 reads SQIVND (reference sequence). CDR3 in amino acids: CASTPGWQGGDTQYF. The CDR3 DNA reads TGTGCCAGTACTCCCGGTTGGCAGGGTGGAGATACGCAGTATTTT.

The rearrangement uses TRBV7-9 and TRBJ1-2; 8 bases line up with TRBD1. Trimming took 4 bases from V and 6 from J; bases not matched to a gene: 16. This CDR3 region has 17 residues. Germline V gene data show CDR1 as SEHNR and CDR2 as FQNEAQ (reference sequence). The CDR3 protein is CASSYLSIFRGRDGYTF. The CDR3 DNA is TGTGCCAGCAGCTATCTTTCCATATTCAGGGGGCGAGATGGCTACACCTTC.

The chain is built from TRBV4-1 and TRBJ1-1, with a weak D call TRBD1 (5 bases). The CDR3 contains 13 residues. From germline, CDR1 is MGHRA and CDR2 YSYEKL. The V gene lost 3 bases and the J gene lost 4 bases, with 9 bases spanning the gap. The DNA of the CDR3 is TGCGCCAGCAGCCAGGCGCAGGGCACTGAAGCTTTCTTT. Protein sequence: CASSQAQGTEAFF.

This sequence joins TRBV19 and TRBJ2-1, with TRBD2 as a possible D gene (5 bases). V was pared by 3 bases and J by 7 bases, with 10 bases between. This CDR3 has 13 amino acids. Germline loops: CDR1 LNHDA, CDR2 SQIVND (reference sequence). The CDR3 sequence: CASSISGPNEQFF. Here the CDR3 DNA reads TGTGCCAGTAGTATCAGCGGTCCAAATGAGCAGTTCTTC.

The chain joins TRBV18 to TRBJ1-4; TRBD1 aligns across 11 bases. Trimming cost V 2 bases and J 0 bases; bases outside gene matches: 2. In germline, CDR1 is KGHSH, CDR2 LQKENI. CDR3 length equals 17 residues. CDR3: CASSPRDRGATNEKLFF. CDR3 coding DNA: TGTGCCAGCTCACCAAGGGACAGGGGGGCAACTAATGAAAAACTGTTTTTT.

The chain employs TRBV7-2 and TRBJ2-2, with D possibly matching TRBD2 (5 bases). The germline CDR1 and CDR2 sequences are SGHTA and FQGNSA. The CDR3 runs to 17 residues. Trimming took off 3 bases at V and 6 bases at J, with 20 bases between the two ends. CDR3 region: CASSFSSMKVLAGELFF. The CDR3, as DNA: TGTGCCAGCAGCTTTTCTAGCATGAAGGTTCTGGCCGGGGAGCTGTTTTTT.

This sequence joins TRBV6-5 and TRBJ1-6; unclear D gene. The ends were cut back, 7 bases at V and 9 bases at J, with 13 bases in the middle. CDR1 and CDR2 (germline): MNHEY, SVGAGI. CDR3 length: 13 residues. The CDR3 protein is CASTPAESSPLHF. CDR3 sequence (DNA): TGTGCCAGCACCCCGGCGGAGAGTTCACCCCTCCACTTT.

V is TRBV19 and J is TRBJ2-3; TRBD2 agrees at 12 bases. Germline V CDR1 and CDR2: LNHDA, SQIVND (reference sequence). V lost 7 bases, J lost 0 bases, and 20 bases stayed unmatched. The CDR3 runs to 21 residues. In DNA, the CDR3 is TGTGCCAGTACTACAGGACAGTCTCTAGCGGGAGGGGGATCTAGCACAGATACGCAGTATTTT. It encodes CASTTGQSLAGGGSSTDTQYF.

This chain connects TRBV5-6 to TRBJ2-3; D is uncertain. The length of the CDR3 is 12 residues. Per the germline V gene, CDR1 is SGHDT and CDR2 is YYEEEE. V dropped 5 bases and J dropped 2 bases, with 6 bases sitting between them. The CDR3 reads CASSTNTDTQYF. Written as DNA, the CDR3 is TGTGCCAGCAGTACAAACACAGATACGCAGTATTTT.

The rearrangement uses TRBV18 and TRBJ2-5, with TRBD2 identical over 8 bases. The CDR3 totals 13 residues. Per the germline V gene, CDR1 is KGHSH and CDR2 is LQKENI. V shed 6 bases and J 1 base; nucleotides not matched to a gene: 1. CDR3 sequence (DNA): TGTGCCAGCTCGCGGGGGGCCCAAGAGACCCAGTACTTC. This encodes CASSRGAQETQYF.

The V call is TRBV6-5, the J call TRBJ1-3; 7 nucleotides agree with TRBD1. CDR1 and CDR2 (germline): MNHEY, SVGAGI. CDR3 length: 15 residues. V lost 0 bases to trimming and J lost 1 base; unmatched junction nucleotides: 0. CDR3 sequence (DNA): TGTGCCAGCAGTTACTCGGGACAGTCTGGAAACACCATATATTTT. Residues: CASSYSGQSGNTIYF.

This clone was observed a few times. CDR3 nucleotides: TGTGCCAGCAGCGCCCCACAGGGGATGAGTGTTGAAGCTTTCTTT. Translating gives CASSAPQGMSVEAFF. V is TRBV5-5 and J is TRBJ1-1, with 7 bases matching TRBD1. V shed 4 bases and J 7 bases; nucleotides not matched to a gene: 13. This CDR3 region has 15 residues. CDR1 and CDR2 from the germline V gene are SGHKS and YYEKEE (reference sequence).

The chain links TRBV7-8 to TRBJ1-5; D possibly corresponds to TRBD1 (5 bases). The CDR3 is 17 residues long. Germline V CDR1 and CDR2: SGHVS, FQNEAQ. V was shortened by 0 bases and J by 8 bases, with 20 bases between the two germline ends. CDR3 loop: CASSLASGHPSFEPQHF. The CDR3, as DNA: TGTGCCAGCAGCTTAGCGTCCGGACACCCGTCGTTCGAGCCCCAGCATTTT.

The sample holds a few counts of this clone. This chain connects TRBV4-2 to TRBJ2-1; TRBD1 agrees at 7 bases. Trimming cost V 8 bases and J 6 bases; bases outside gene matches: 10. Germline CDR1 LGHNA, CDR2 YNFKEQ. This CDR3 spans 14 amino acids. The CDR3 nucleotides read TGTGCCAGCGGGCCCTCCGGGACAGTCAATGAGCAGTTCTTC. Translation gives CASGPSGTVNEQFF.

The CDR3: CASSTQSPDTQYF. CDR3 in DNA: TGTGCCAGTAGTACCCAGTCCCCAGATACGCAGTATTTT. The rearrangement uses TRBV19 and TRBJ2-3; D is uncertain. V lost 4 bases and J lost 4, with 9 bases in between. The CDR3 sequence is 13 residues long. CDR1 is LNHDA and CDR2 is SQIVND in the germline V gene (reference sequence).

V and J are TRBV11-1 and TRBJ2-5, with TRBD1 as a possible D gene (5 bases). The J call may be incorrect, as the DNA end agrees better with TRBJ2-7. The germline gives CDR1 SGHAT, CDR2 FQDESV (reference sequence). The length of the CDR3 is 14 residues. CDR3 coding DNA: TGTGCCAGCAGCTCGGACGGGCAGGGCAACGAGCAGTACTTC. This codes for CASSSDGQGNEQYF.

The chain links TRBV18 to TRBJ2-6; possible D gene TRBD2, 5 bases. V lost 3 bases and J 2 bases, leaving 8 bases between the germline ends. The CDR3 runs 15 residues. Germline V gene lookup returns CDR1 KGHSH and CDR2 LQKENI. The CDR3 reads CASSPQRAGANVLTF. CDR3 nucleotide sequence: TGTGCCAGCTCACCCCAGAGGGCTGGGGCCAACGTCCTGACTTTC.

On this clone: Distinct nucleotide sequences in the sample also encode this CDR3. The rearrangement links TRBV19 to TRBJ2-2, with 7 bases identical to TRBD1. The V gene end was trimmed by 6 bases and the J gene end by 2 bases; junction bases not matched to a gene: 6. Germline V gene data show CDR1 as LNHDA and CDR2 as SQIVND (reference sequence). CDR3 size: 15 residues. In DNA, the CDR3 is TGTGCCAGTAGAGTGGGACAGTTAAACACCGGGGAGCTGTTTTTT. Protein: CASRVGQLNTGELFF.